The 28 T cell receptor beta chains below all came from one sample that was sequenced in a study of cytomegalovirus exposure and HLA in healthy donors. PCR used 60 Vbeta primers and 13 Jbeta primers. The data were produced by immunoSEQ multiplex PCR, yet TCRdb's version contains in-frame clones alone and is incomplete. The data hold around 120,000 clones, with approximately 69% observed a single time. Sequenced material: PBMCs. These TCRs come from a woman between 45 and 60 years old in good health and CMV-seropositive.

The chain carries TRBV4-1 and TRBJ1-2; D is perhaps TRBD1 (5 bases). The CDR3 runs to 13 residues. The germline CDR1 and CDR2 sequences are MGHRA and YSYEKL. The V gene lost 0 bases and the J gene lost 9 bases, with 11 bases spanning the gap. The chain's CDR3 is CASSQEFQGSYTF. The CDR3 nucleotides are TGCGCCAGCAGCCAAGAATTTCAGGGAAGCTACACCTTC.

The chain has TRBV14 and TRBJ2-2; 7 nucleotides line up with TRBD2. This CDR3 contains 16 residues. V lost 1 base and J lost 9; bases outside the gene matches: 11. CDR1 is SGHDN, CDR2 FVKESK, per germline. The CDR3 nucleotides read TGTGCCAGCAGCCAAGTCGGGGGGTCGAATTTCCGGGAGCTGTTTTTT. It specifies CASSQVGGSNFRELFF. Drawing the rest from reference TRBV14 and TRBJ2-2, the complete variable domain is EAGVTQFPSHSVIEKGQTVTLRCDPISGHDNLYWYRRVMGKEIKFLLHFVKESKQDESGMPNNRFLAERTGGTYSTLKVQPAELEDSGVYFCASSQVGGSNFRELFFGEGSRLTVL.

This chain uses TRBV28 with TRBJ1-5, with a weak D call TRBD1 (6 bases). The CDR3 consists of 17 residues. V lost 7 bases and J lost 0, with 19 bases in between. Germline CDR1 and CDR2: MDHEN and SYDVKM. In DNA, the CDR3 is TGTGCCAGCACTCCTAACGGGACACCCTATAGCAATCAGCCCCAGCATTTT. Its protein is CASTPNGTPYSNQPQHF.

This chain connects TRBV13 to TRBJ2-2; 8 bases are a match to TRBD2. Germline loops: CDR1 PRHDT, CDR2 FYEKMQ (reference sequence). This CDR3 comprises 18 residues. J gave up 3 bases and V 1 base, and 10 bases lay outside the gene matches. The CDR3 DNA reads TGTGCCAGCAGCTTAGCCACAGCGGGAGCTGTCCACACCGGGGAGCTGTTTTTT. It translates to CASSLATAGAVHTGELFF.

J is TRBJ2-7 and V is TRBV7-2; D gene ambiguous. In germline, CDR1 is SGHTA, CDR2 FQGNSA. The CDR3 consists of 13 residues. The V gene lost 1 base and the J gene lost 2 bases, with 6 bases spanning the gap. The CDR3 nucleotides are TGTGCCAGCAGCTTAGACAGAGCCTACGAGCAGTACTTC. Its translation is CASSLDRAYEQYF.

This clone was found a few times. The chain's CDR3 is CASSRSGTDAYEQYF. The CDR3 bases are TGTGCCAGCAGCAGATCCGGGACAGACGCGTACGAGCAGTACTTC. This chain links TRBV7-9 with TRBJ2-5, with 7 nucleotides matching TRBD1. Judging by the DNA end, TRBJ2-7 fits better; the J call may be wrong. Germline-derived CDR1 and CDR2 are SEHNR and FQNEAQ (reference sequence). The CDR3 has 15 residues.

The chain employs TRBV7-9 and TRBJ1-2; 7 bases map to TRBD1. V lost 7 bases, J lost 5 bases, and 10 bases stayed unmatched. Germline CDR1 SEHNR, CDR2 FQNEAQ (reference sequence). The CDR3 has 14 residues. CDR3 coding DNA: TGTGCCAGCACAAAGACAGGGCAGCCTTATGGCTACACCTTC. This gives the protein CASTKTGQPYGYTF.

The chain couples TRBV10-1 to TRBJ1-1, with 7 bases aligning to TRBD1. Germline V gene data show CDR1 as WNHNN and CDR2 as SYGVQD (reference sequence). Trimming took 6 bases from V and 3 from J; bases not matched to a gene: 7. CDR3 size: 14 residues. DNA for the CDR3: TGCGCCAGCAGCAAGACAGGGTCGGACACTGAAGCTTTCTTT. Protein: CASSKTGSDTEAFF.

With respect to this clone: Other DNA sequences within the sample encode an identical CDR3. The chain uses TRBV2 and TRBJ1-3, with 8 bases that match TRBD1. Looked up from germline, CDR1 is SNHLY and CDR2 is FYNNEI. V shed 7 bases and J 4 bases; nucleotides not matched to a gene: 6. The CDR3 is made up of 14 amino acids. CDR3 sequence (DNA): TGTGCCAGCATTGGGCAGGGGGCAGGAAACACCATATATTTT. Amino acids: CASIGQGAGNTIYF.

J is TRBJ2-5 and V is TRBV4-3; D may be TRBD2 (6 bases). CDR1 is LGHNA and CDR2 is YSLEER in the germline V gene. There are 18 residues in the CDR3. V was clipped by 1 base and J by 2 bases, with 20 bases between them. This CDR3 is CASSQGFGGPWGQETQYF. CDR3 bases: TGCGCCAGCAGCCAAGGGTTTGGAGGGCCTTGGGGACAAGAGACCCAGTACTTC.

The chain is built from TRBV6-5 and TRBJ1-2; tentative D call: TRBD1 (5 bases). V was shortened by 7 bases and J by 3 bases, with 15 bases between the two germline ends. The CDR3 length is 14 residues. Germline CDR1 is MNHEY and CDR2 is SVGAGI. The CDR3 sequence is CASKGQGADYGYTF. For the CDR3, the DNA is TGTGCCAGCAAGGGGCAGGGTGCTGACTATGGCTACACCTTC.

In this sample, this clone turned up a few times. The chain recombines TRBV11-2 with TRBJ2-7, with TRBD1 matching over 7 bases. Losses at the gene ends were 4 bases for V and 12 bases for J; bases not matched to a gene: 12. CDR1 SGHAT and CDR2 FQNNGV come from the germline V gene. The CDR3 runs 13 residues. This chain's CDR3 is CASSYPGQAERYF. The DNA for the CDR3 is TGTGCCAGCAGCTACCCCGGACAGGCGGAACGGTACTTC. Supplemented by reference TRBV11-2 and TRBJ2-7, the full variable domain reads EAGVAQSPRYKIIEKRQSVAFWCNPISGHATLYWYQQILGQGPKLLIQFQNNGVVDDSQLPKDRFSAERLKGVDSTLKIQPAKLEDSAVYLCASSYPGQAERYFGPGTRLTVT.

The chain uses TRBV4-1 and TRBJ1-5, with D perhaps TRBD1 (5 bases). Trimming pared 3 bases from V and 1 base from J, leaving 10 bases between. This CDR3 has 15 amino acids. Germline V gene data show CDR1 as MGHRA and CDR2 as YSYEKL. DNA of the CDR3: TGCGCCAGCAGCCACTCTCAGGGAAGCAATCAGCCCCAGCATTTT. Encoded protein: CASSHSQGSNQPQHF.

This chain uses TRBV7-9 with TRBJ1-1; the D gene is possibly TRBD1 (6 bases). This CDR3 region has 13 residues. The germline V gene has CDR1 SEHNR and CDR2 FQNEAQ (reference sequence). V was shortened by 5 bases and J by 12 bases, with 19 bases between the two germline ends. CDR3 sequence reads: CASSPRGASFPFF. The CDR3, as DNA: TGTGCCAGCAGCCCCCGGGGGGCGTCTTTCCCTTTCTTT.

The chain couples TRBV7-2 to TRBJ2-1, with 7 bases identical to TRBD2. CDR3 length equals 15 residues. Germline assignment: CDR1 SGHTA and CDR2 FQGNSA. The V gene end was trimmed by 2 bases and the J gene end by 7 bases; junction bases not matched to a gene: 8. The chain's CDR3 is CASSLPLRGGNEQFF. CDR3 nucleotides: TGTGCCAGCAGCTTACCGCTAAGGGGAGGGAATGAGCAGTTCTTC.

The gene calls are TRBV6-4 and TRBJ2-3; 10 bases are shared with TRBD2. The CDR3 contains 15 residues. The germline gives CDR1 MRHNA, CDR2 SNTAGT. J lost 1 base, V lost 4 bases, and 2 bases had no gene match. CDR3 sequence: CASSVLAGGTDTQYF. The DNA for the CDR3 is TGTGCCAGCAGTGTCCTAGCGGGAGGCACAGATACGCAGTATTTT.

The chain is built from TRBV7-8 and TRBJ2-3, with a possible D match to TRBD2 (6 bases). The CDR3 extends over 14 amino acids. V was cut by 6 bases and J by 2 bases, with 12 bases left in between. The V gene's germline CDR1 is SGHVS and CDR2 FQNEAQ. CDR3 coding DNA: TGTGCCAGCAGGGAGGGCAGTTACACAGATACGCAGTATTTT. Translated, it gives CASREGSYTDTQYF.

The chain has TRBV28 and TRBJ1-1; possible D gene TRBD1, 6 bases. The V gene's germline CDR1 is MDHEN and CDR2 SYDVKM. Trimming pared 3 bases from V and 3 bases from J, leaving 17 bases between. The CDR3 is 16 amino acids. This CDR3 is CASSLRWGGADTEAFF. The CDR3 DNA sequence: TGTGCCAGCAGTTTGCGTTGGGGGGGCGCGGACACTGAAGCTTTCTTT.

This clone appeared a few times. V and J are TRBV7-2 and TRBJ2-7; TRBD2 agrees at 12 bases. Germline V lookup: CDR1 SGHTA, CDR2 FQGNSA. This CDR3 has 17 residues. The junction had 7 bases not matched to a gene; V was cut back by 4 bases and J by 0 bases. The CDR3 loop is CASSSGTSGYSSYEQYF. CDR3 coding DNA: TGTGCCAGCAGCTCCGGGACTAGCGGGTATAGCTCCTACGAGCAGTACTTC. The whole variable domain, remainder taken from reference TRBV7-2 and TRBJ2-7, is GAGVSQSPSNKVTEKGKDVELRCDPISGHTALYWYRQSLGQGLEFLIYFQGNSAPDKSGLPSDRFSAERTGGSVSTLTIQRTQQEDSAVYLCASSSGTSGYSSYEQYFGPGTRLTVT.

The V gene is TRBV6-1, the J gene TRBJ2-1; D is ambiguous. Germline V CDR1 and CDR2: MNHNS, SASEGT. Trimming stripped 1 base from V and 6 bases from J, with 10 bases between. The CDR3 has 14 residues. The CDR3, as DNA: TGTGCCAGCAGTGAAGACCCAGAACGCAATGAGCAGTTCTTC. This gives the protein CASSEDPERNEQFF.

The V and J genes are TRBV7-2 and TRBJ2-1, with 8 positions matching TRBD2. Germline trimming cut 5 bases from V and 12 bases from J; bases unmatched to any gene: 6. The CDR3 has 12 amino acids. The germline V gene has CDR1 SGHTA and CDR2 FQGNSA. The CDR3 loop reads CASSLGLAVQFF. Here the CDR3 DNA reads TGTGCCAGCAGCCTAGGACTAGCCGTGCAGTTCTTC.

CDR3 nucleotide sequence: TGTGCCAGCTCACCACCGAACAGGGGGCACGAGCAGTACTTC. Translated, it gives CASSPPNRGHEQYF. The chain links TRBV18 to TRBJ2-7; 9 positions agree with TRBD1. The trim removed 0 bases at V and 5 bases at J, leaving 2 bases unmatched. The germline V gene has CDR1 KGHSH and CDR2 LQKENI. The CDR3 contains 14 residues.

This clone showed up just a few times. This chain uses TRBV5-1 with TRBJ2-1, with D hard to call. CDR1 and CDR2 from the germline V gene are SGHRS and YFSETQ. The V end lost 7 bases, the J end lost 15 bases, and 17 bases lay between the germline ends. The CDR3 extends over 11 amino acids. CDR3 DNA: TGCGCCAGCCACTTGGCGGAGACTCGGTTCTTC. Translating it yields CASHLAETRFF. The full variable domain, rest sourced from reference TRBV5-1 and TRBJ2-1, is KAGVTQTPRYLIKTRGQQVTLSCSPISGHRSVSWYQQTPGQGLQFLFEYFSETQRNKGNFPGRFSGRQFSNSRSEMNVSTLELGDSALYLCASHLAETRFFGPGTRLTVL.

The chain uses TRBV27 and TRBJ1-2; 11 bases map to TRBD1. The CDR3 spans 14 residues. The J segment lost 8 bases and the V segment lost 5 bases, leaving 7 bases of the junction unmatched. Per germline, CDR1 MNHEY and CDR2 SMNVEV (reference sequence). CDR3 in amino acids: CASSPGQGAWGYTF. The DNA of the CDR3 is TGTGCCAGCAGTCCAGGACAGGGGGCTTGGGGCTACACCTTC.

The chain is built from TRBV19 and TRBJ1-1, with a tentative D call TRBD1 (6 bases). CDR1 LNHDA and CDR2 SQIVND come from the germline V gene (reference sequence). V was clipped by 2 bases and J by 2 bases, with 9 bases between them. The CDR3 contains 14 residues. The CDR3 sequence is CASSIQGFNTEAFF. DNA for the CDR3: TGTGCCAGTAGTATACAGGGGTTCAACACTGAAGCTTTCTTT. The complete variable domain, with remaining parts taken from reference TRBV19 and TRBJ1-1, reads DGGITQSPKYLFRKEGQNVTLSCEQNLNHDAMYWYRQDPGQGLRLIYYSQIVNDFQKGDIAEGYSVSREKKESFPLTVTSAQKNPTAFYLCASSIQGFNTEAFFGQGTRLTVV.

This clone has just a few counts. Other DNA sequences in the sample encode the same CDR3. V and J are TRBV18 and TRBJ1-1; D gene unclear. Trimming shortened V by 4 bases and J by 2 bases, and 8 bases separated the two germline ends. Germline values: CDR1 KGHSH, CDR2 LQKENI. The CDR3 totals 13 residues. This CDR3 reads CASSLQENTEAFF. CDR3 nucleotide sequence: TGTGCCAGCTCACTTCAGGAAAACACTGAAGCTTTCTTT. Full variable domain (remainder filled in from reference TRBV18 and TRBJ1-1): NAGVMQNPRHLVRRRGQEARLRCSPMKGHSHVYWYRQLPEEGLKFMVYLQKENIIDESGMPKERFSAEFPKEGPSILRIQQVVRGDSAAYFCASSLQENTEAFFGQGTRLTVV.

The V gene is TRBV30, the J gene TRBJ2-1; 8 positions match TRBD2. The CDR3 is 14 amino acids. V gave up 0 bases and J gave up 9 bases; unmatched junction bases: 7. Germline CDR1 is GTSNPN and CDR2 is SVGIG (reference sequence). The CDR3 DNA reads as TGTGCCTGGAGTGTCAATAGCGGGGTAACTGAGCAGTTCTTC. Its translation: CAWSVNSGVTEQFF.

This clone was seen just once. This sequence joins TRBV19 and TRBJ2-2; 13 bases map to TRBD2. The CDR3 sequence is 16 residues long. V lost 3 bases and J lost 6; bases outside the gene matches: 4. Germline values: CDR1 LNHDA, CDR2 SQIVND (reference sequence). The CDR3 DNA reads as TGTGCCAGTAGTATCGGACTAGCGGGAGTACCCGGGGAGCTGTTTTTT. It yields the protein CASSIGLAGVPGELFF.